This TCR beta chain is drawn from a study of Ad26.COV2.S vaccination and SARS-CoV-2 variants. Described treatment: some 19 received Ad26.COV2.S at low or high dose, single or two shots; 5 received placebo; per-sample allocation not given. Repertoires come from day 63 after the first vaccine or placebo injection. Produced via immunoSEQ multiplex PCR; TCRdb's table is partial and in-frame only. This table holds 400,000 to 500,000 clones, 85% to 90% found once. This TCR was sampled from a person aged 18-65 years who received the Ad26.COV2.S COVID-19 vaccine or a placebo. This sample comprised peripheral blood, obtained in a trial of Ad26.COV2.S vaccine versus placebo.

The CDR3 region is CASSSTAASSYNEQFF. CDR3 bases: TGTGCCAGCAGCTCAACAGCTGCCAGCTCCTACAATGAGCAGTTCTTC. The V and J genes are TRBV9 and TRBJ2-1, with D unclear. CDR1 is SGDLS, CDR2 YYNGEE, per germline. This CDR3 spans 16 amino acids. V was cut by 4 bases and J by 0 bases, with 14 bases left in between.